The 2 T cell receptor beta chains listed next were all sequenced from one sample in a study of shared clonotypes between healthy human individuals. Data came from immunoSEQ multiplex PCR; TCRdb stores just in-frame clones and leaves some out. The sample yields around 2.1 million clones, 90% to 97% seen once. Sequenced input: naive CD4+ T cells sorted from blood. Specified subset: CD45RA+ positively selected. All receptors come from a young man in good health.

This chain connects TRBV19 to TRBJ1-4; 7 bases are a match to TRBD1. Trimming removed 5 bases from V and 0 bases from J; junction bases left unmatched: 6. Germline assignment: CDR1 LNHDA and CDR2 SQIVND (reference sequence). The CDR3 runs 16 residues. In DNA form, the CDR3 reads TGTGCCAGTAGTCTTGACAGGGCTGCAACTAATGAAAAACTGTTTTTT. It is translated as CASSLDRAATNEKLFF.

The chain uses TRBV25-1 and TRBJ2-5; the D gene is possibly TRBD2 (6 bases). Trimming took 3 bases from V and 13 from J, leaving 15 bases between them. The CDR3 covers 12 residues. Germline V lookup: CDR1 MGHDK, CDR2 SYGVNS. The CDR3 region is CASSDGVGGLYF. In nucleotides, the CDR3 is TGTGCCAGCAGTGATGGTGTCGGGGGACTGTACTTC.